Each of the 18 T cell receptor beta chains below was sequenced from the same sample in a study of blood T cell repertoires in COVID-19 (dated by TCRdb to 2018 to 2020). Libraries were constructed by the immunoSEQ multiplex PCR assay. TCRdb took this table from immuneACCESS and kept in-frame rearrangements with V and J called. Such tables lack part of the clones; where checked against another copy, unresolved V genes explain under half of the gap, and the rest is unexplained. In this sample the table shows fewer than 250,000 clones, approximately 84% of which occur a single time. Together, the top ten hold 3.2% of the sample. The source material was PBMCs or T cells enriched from blood (not recorded which). The receptors stem from a woman aged 25 to 39 who had recovered from COVID-19.

This chain links TRBV11-2 with TRBJ2-1, with TRBD1 as a possible D gene (6 bases). Looked up from germline, CDR1 is SGHAT and CDR2 is FQNNGV. Trimming shortened V by 5 bases and J by 6 bases, and 17 bases separated the two germline ends. This CDR3 comprises 15 residues. The CDR3 DNA follows: TGTGCCAGCAGCCCTTCTACAGGGTTAGGCAATGAGCAGTTCTTC. Protein sequence: CASSPSTGLGNEQFF.

This chain joins TRBV13 and TRBJ2-7; D gene uncertain. V lost 5 bases, J lost 4 bases, and 9 bases lay in between. In germline, CDR1 is PRHDT, CDR2 FYEKMQ (reference sequence). This CDR3 has 12 residues. CDR3 nucleotides: TGTGCCAGCAGCCAAGGAGTTTACGAGCAGTACTTC. Residues: CASSQGVYEQYF.

The V and J genes are TRBV27 and TRBJ1-5; no firm D call. Germline CDR1 MNHEY, CDR2 SMNVEV (reference sequence). This CDR3 is built from 14 residues. V lost 4 bases and J 0 bases, leaving 7 bases between the germline ends. CDR3 coding DNA: TGTGCCAGCAGTTCGAAGAGTAGCAATCAGCCCCAGCATTTT. Protein: CASSSKSSNQPQHF.

The CDR3 nucleotides read TGTGCCAGCAGCAGCCACAGGAACTATGGCTACACCTTC. This translates into CASSSHRNYGYTF. The chain is built from TRBV7-2 and TRBJ1-2; possible D gene TRBD1, 5 bases. This CDR3 region has 13 residues. CDR1 SGHTA and CDR2 FQGNSA come from the germline V gene. V was pared by 5 bases and J by 2 bases, with 9 bases between.

Ten or more counts support this clone. This chain joins TRBV5-1 and TRBJ2-2; 7 bases are shared with TRBD1. This CDR3 is 15 amino acids long. The J segment lost 2 bases and the V segment lost 5 bases, leaving 6 bases of the junction unmatched. The germline CDR1 and CDR2 sequences are SGHRS and YFSETQ. The CDR3 spells CASRLGQANTGELFF. CDR3 in DNA: TGCGCCAGCAGGTTAGGACAGGCCAACACCGGGGAGCTGTTTTTT.

This clone showed up just once. This rearrangement joins TRBV4-1 to TRBJ2-3; TRBD2 matches 10 bases. V dropped 1 base and J dropped 2; count of bases not matched to a gene: 9. Germline CDR1 reads MGHRA; CDR2 reads YSYEKL. CDR3 length equals 18 residues. The CDR3 reads CASSQGAVAGGLTDTQYF. The DNA of the CDR3 is TGCGCCAGCAGCCAAGGGGCGGTAGCGGGAGGCCTCACAGATACGCAGTATTTT.

The rearrangement joins TRBV5-4 to TRBJ2-5, with 8 nucleotides matching TRBD1. The CDR3 extends over 15 amino acids. Per germline, CDR1 SGHNT and CDR2 YYREEE (reference sequence). The junction had 13 bases not matched to a gene; V was cut back by 7 bases and J by 5 bases. The CDR3: CASFLKAGGGETQYF. The CDR3, as DNA: TGTGCCAGCTTCCTCAAGGCAGGGGGCGGGGAGACCCAGTACTTC.

The rearrangement links TRBV12-3 or TRBV12-4 to TRBJ2-3; D ambiguous. V was clipped by 3 bases and J by 2 bases, with 3 bases between them. This CDR3 is 12 amino acids long. Written as DNA, the CDR3 is TGTGCCAGCAGTTTCTCCACAGATACGCAGTATTTT. Translating it yields CASSFSTDTQYF.

The chain links TRBV18 to TRBJ2-1; 11 nucleotides line up with TRBD1. The germline CDR1 and CDR2 sequences are KGHSH and LQKENI. The length of the CDR3 is 17 residues. The ends lost 3 bases at V and 5 bases at J; junction bases unmatched: 9. This CDR3 reads CASSPLMGGQGDNEQFF. The DNA for the CDR3 is TGTGCCAGCTCACCTCTTATGGGGGGACAGGGGGACAATGAGCAGTTCTTC.

The chain combines TRBV7-8 with TRBJ1-2, with 8 bases identical to TRBD1. The V and J ends lost 4 bases and 4 bases, in that order; junction bases with no gene match: 11. The CDR3 covers 16 residues. The V gene's germline CDR1 is SGHVS and CDR2 FQNEAQ. The DNA for the CDR3 is TGTGCCAGCAGCTCACACACGCCGGACAGGGTCTATGGCTACACCTTC. Translation: CASSSHTPDRVYGYTF.

This chain joins TRBV28 and TRBJ1-4; maybe TRBD1 (5 bases). Germline-derived CDR1 and CDR2 are MDHEN and SYDVKM. The V gene lost 7 bases and the J gene lost 4 bases, with 10 bases spanning the gap. This CDR3 has 13 amino acids. Written as DNA, the CDR3 is TGTGCCAGCATTTCGGGGGTTAATGAAAAACTGTTTTTT. Its translation is CASISGVNEKLFF.

This chain connects TRBV12-3 or TRBV12-4 to TRBJ1-5; 7 bases map to TRBD1. The V and J ends lost 7 bases and 4 bases, in that order; junction bases with no gene match: 1. This CDR3 has 12 amino acids. CDR3 protein: CASKGANQPQHF. CDR3 in DNA: TGTGCCAGCAAGGGGGCTAATCAGCCCCAGCATTTT.

The rearrangement links TRBV9 to TRBJ2-1, with TRBD2 matching 7 bases. Losses at the gene ends were 4 bases for V and 2 bases for J; bases not matched to a gene: 15. CDR3 size: 18 residues. Germline assignment: CDR1 SGDLS and CDR2 YYNGEE. The chain's CDR3 is CASSPIQYGLAAYNEQFF. DNA of the CDR3: TGTGCCAGCAGCCCGATTCAATACGGGCTAGCGGCCTACAATGAGCAGTTCTTC. Full variable domain (remainder filled in from reference TRBV9 and TRBJ2-1): DSGVTQTPKHLITATGQRVTLRCSPRSGDLSVYWYQQSLDQGLQFLIQYYNGEERAKGNILERFSAQQFPDLHSELNLSSLELGDSALYFCASSPIQYGLAAYNEQFFGPGTRLTVL.

The J gene is TRBJ2-3, the V gene TRBV10-1, with 7 nucleotides matching TRBD1. With V trimmed by 7 bases and J by 1 base, 5 bases remained unmatched. The CDR3 consists of 14 residues. CDR1 and CDR2 (germline): WNHNN, SYGVQD (reference sequence). For the CDR3, the DNA is TGCGCCAGCAAAGGGGACAGAGGCACAGATACGCAGTATTTT. It specifies CASKGDRGTDTQYF.

J is TRBJ2-3 and V is TRBV5-1; TRBD2 aligns across 13 bases. Germline V lookup: CDR1 SGHRS, CDR2 YFSETQ. The CDR3 loop spans 18 amino acids. Unmatched junction bases numbered 11, after V lost 4 bases and J lost 3 bases. The CDR3 here is CASSPPTSGGAGTDTQYF. CDR3 nucleotides: TGCGCCAGCAGCCCCCCAACTAGCGGGGGGGCCGGGACAGATACGCAGTATTTT.

J is TRBJ2-7 and V is TRBV7-3, with D hard to call. From germline, CDR1 is SGHTA and CDR2 FQGTGA. This CDR3 region has 13 residues. Trimming took off 1 base at V and 1 base at J, with 5 bases between the two ends. In DNA form, the CDR3 reads TGTGCCAGCAGCTTAAGCAGATCCTACGAGCAGTACTTC. It encodes CASSLSRSYEQYF.

J is TRBJ2-2 and V is TRBV7-2, with 8 bases fitting TRBD2. The length of the CDR3 is 14 residues. CDR1 is SGHTA, CDR2 FQGNSA, per germline. Losses at the gene ends were 6 bases for V and 8 bases for J; bases not matched to a gene: 8. The CDR3, as DNA: TGTGCCAGCAGGCTGCGGGGGGCCTTTGGGGAGCTGTTTTTT. Translating gives CASRLRGAFGELFF.

The chain is built from TRBV7-6 and TRBJ2-1, with D perhaps matching TRBD1 (6 bases). In germline, CDR1 is SGHVS, CDR2 FNYEAQ. Trimming cost V 5 bases and J 9 bases, with 11 bases left between them. The CDR3 has 12 residues. In DNA, the CDR3 is TGTGCCAGCAGCCCTAGAGGGGGTGAGCAGTTCTTC. Translated: CASSPRGGEQFF. Together with reference TRBV7-6 and TRBJ2-1, the CDR3 gives the full variable domain: GAGVSQSPRYKVTKRGQDVALRCDPISGHVSLYWYRQALGQGPEFLTYFNYEAQQDKSGLPNDRFSAERPEGSISTLTIQRTEQRDSAMYRCASSPRGGEQFFGPGTRLTVL.